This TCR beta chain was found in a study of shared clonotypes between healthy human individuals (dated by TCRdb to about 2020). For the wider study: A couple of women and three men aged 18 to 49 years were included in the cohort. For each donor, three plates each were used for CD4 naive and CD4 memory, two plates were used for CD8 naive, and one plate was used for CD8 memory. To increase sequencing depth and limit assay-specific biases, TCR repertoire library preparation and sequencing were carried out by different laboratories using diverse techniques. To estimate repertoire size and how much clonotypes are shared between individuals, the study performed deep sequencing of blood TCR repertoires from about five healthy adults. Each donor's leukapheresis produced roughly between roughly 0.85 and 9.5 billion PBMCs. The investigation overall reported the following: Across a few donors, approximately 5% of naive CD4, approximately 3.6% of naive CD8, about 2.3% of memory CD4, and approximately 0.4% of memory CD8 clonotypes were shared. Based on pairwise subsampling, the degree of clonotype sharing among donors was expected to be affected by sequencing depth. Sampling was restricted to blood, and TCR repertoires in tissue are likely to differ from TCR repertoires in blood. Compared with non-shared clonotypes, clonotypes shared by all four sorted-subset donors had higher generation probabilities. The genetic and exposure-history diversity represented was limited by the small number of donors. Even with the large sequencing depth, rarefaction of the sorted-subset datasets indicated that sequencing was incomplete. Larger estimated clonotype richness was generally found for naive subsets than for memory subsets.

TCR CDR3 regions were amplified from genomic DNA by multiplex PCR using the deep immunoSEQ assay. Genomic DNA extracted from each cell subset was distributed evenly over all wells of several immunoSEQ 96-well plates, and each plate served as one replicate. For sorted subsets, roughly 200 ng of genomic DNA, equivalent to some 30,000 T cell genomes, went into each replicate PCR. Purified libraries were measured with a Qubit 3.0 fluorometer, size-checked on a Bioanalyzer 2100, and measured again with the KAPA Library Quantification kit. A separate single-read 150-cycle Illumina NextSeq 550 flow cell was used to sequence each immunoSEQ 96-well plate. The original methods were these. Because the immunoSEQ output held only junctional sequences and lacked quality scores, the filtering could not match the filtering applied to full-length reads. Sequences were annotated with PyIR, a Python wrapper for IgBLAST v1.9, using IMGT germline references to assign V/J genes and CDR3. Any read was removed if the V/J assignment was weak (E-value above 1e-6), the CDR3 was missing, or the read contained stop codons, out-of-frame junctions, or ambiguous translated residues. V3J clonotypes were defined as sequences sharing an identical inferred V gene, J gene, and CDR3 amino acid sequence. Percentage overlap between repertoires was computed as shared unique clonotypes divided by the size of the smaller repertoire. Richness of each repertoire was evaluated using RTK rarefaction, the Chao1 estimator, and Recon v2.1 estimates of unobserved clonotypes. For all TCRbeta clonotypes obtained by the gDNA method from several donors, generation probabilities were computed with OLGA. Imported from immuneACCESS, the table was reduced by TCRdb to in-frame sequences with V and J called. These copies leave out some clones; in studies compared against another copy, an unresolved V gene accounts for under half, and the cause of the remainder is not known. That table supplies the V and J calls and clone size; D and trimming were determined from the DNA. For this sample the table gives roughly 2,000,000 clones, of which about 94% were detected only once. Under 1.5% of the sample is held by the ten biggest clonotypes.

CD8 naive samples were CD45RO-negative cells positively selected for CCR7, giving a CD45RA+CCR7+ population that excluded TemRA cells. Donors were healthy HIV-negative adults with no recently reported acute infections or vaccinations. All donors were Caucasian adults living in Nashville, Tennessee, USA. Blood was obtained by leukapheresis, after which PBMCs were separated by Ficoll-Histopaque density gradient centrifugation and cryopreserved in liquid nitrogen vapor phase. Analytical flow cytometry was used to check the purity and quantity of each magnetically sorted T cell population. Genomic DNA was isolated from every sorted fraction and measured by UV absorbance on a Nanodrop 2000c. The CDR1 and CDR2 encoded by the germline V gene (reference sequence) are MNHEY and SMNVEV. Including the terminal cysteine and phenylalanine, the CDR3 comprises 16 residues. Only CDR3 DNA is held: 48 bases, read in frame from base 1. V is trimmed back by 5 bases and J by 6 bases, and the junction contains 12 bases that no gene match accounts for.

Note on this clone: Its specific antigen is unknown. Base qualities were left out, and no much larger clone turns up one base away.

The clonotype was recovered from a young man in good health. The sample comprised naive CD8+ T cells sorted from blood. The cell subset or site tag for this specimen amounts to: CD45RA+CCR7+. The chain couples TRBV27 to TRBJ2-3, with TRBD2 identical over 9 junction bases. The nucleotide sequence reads TGTGCCAGCAGTCCCCGTTGGGGCGGGAGGGTGGATACGCAGTATTTT. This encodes CASSPRWGGRVDTQYF.